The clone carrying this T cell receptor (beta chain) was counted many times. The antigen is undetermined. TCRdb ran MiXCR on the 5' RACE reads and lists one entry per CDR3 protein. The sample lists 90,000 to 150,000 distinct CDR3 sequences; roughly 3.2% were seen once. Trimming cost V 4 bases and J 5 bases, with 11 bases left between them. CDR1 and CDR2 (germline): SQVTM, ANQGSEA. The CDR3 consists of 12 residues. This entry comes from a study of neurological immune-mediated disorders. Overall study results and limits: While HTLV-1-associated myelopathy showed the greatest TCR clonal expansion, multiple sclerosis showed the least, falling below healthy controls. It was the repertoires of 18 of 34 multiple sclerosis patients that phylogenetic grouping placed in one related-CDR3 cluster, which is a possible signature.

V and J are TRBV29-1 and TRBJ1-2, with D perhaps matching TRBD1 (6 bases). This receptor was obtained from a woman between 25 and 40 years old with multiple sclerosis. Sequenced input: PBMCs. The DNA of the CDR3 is TGCAGCGTTGTGGACAGCTTTTATGGCTACACCTTC. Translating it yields CSVVDSFYGYTF.